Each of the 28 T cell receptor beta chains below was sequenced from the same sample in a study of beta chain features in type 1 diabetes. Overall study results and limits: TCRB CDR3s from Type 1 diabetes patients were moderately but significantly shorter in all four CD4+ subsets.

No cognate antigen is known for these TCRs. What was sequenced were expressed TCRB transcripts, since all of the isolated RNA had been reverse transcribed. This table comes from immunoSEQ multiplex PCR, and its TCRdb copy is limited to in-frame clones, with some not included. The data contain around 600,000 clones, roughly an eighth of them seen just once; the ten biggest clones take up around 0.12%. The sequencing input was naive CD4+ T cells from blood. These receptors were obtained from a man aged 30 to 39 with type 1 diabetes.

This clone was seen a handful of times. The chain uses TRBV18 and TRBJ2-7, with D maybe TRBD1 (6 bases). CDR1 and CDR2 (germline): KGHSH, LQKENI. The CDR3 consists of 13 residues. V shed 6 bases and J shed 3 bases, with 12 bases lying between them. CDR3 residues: CASSRGQFYEQYF. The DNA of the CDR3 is TGTGCCAGCTCGAGGGGACAATTCTACGAGCAGTACTTC.

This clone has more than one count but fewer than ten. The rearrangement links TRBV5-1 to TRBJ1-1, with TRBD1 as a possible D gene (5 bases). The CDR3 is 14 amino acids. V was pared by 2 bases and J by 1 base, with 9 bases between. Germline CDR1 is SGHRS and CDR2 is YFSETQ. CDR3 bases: TGCGCCAGCAGCTTACAGGCTTCGAACACTGAAGCTTTCTTT. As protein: CASSLQASNTEAFF.

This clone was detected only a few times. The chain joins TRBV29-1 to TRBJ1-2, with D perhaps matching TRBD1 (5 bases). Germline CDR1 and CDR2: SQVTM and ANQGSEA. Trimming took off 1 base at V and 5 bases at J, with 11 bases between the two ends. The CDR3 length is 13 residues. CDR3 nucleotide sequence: TGCAGCGTTGAAGGGGCCAGGGCTTATGGCTACACCTTC. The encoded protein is CSVEGARAYGYTF.

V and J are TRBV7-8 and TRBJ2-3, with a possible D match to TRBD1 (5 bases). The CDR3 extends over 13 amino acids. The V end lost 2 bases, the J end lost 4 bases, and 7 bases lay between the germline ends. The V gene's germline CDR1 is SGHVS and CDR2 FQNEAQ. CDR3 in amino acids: CASSLKGADTQYF. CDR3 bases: TGTGCCAGCAGCTTAAAAGGGGCAGATACGCAGTATTTT.

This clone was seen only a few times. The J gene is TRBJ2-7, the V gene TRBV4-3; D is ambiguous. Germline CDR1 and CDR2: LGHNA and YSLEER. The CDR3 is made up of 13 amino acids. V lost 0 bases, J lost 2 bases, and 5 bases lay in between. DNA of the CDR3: TGCGCCAGCAGCCAAGAACACACCTACGAGCAGTACTTC. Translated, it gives CASSQEHTYEQYF.

The CDR3 spells CATEKRDGYTF. CDR3 sequence (DNA): TGTGCCACCGAAAAGAGGGACGGCTACACCTTC. V gene TRBV21-1 combines with J gene TRBJ1-2. TRBV21-1 is classified as a pseudogene. The CDR3 length is 11 residues.

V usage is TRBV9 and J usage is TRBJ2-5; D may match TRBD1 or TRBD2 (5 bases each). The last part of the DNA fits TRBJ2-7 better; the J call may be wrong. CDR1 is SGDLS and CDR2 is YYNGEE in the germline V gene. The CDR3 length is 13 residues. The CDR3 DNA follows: TGTGCCAGCAGCGTGAGAGGGGTCGACGAGCAGTACTTC. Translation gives CASSVRGVDEQYF.

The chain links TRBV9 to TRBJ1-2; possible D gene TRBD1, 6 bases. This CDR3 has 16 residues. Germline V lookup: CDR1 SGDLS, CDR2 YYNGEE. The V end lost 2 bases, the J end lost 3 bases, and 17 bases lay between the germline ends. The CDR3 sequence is CASSVERTGLYYGYTF. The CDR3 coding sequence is TGTGCCAGCAGCGTGGAGAGAACAGGGCTCTACTATGGCTACACCTTC.

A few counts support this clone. The chain's CDR3 is CASSQGGLFQETQYF. Here the CDR3 DNA reads TGCGCCAGCAGCCAAGGAGGTCTGTTCCAAGAGACCCAGTACTTC. The rearrangement joins TRBV4-3 to TRBJ2-5; no clear D. In germline, CDR1 is LGHNA, CDR2 YSLEER. CDR3 length: 15 amino acids. Trimming took off 1 base at V and 1 base at J, with 10 bases between the two ends.

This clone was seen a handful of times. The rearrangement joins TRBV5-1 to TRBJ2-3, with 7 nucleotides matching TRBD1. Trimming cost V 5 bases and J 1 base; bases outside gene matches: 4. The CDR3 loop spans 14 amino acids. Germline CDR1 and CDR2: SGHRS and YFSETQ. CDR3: CASSTGQGTDTQYF. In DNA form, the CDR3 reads TGCGCCAGCAGTACCGGACAGGGCACAGATACGCAGTATTTT. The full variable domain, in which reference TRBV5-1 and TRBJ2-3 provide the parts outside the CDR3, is KAGVTQTPRYLIKTRGQQVTLSCSPISGHRSVSWYQQTPGQGLQFLFEYFSETQRNKGNFPGRFSGRQFSNSRSEMNVSTLELGDSALYLCASSTGQGTDTQYFGPGTRLTVL.

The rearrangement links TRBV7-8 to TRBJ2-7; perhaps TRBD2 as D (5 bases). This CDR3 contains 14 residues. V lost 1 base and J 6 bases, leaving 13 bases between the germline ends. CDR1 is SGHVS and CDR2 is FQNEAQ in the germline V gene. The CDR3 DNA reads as TGTGCCAGCAGCTTAGGTGGTTCGGGGAGCGAGCAGTACTTC. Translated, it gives CASSLGGSGSEQYF.

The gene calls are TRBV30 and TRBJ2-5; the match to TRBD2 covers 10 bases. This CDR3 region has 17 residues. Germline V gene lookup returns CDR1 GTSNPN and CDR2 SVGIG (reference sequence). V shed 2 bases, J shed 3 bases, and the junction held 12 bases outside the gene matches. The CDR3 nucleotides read TGTGCCTGGAGTCGTATACCGGGACTAGCGAATAAAGAGACCCAGTACTTC. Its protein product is CAWSRIPGLANKETQYF.

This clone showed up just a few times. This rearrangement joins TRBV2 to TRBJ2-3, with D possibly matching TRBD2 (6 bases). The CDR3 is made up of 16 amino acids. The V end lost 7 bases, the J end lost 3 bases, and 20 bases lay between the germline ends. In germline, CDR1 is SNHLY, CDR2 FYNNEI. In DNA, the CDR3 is TGTGCCAGCATTCTCGAGCTGGCTAGCGCTACAGATACGCAGTATTTT. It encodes CASILELASATDTQYF.

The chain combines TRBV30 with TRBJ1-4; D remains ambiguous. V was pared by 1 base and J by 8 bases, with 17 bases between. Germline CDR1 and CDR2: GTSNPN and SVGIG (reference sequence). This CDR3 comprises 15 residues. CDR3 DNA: TGTGCCTGGAGTGCCGGACCTGCAAGGGAGGAAAAACTGTTTTTT. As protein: CAWSAGPAREEKLFF.

CDR3 nucleotides: TGCGCCAGCAGCCAAGATAGGCCTGGGAACCCCTACGAGCAGTACTTC. Protein sequence: CASSQDRPGNPYEQYF. The genes are TRBV4-3 and TRBJ2-7; D gene ambiguous. CDR1 LGHNA and CDR2 YSLEER come from the germline V gene. Trimming took 0 bases from V and 2 from J, leaving 14 bases between them. This CDR3 has 16 amino acids.

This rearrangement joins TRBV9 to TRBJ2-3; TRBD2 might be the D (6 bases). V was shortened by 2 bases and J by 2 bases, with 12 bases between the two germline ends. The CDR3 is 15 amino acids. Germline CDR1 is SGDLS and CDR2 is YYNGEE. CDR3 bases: TGTGCCAGCAGCGTCTTGCGGGGAGACACAGATACGCAGTATTTT. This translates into CASSVLRGDTDTQYF. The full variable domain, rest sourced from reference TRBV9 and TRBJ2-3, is DSGVTQTPKHLITATGQRVTLRCSPRSGDLSVYWYQQSLDQGLQFLIQYYNGEERAKGNILERFSAQQFPDLHSELNLSSLELGDSALYFCASSVLRGDTDTQYFGPGTRLTVL.

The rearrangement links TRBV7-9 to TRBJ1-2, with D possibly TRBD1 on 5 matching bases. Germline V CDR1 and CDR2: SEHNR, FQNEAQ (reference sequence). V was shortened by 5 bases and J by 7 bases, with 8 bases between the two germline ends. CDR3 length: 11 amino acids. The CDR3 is CASSQGGGYTF. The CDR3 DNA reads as TGTGCCAGCAGCCAGGGTGGTGGCTACACCTTC.

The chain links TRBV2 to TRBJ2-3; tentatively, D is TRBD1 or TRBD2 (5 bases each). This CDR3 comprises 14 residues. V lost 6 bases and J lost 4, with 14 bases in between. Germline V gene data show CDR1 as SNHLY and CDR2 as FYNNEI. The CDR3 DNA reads TGTGCCAGCAGGGGGGACCGGAGCCCAGATACGCAGTATTTT. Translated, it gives CASRGDRSPDTQYF.

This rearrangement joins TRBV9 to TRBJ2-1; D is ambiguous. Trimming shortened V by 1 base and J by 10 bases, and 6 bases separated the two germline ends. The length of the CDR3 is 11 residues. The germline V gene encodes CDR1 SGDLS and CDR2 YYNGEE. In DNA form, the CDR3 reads TGTGCCAGCAGCGTAAGGTGGGAGCAGTTCTTC. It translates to CASSVRWEQFF.

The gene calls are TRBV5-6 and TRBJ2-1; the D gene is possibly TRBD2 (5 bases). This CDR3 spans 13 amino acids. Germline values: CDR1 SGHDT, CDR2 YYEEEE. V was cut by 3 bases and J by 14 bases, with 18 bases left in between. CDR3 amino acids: CASSWSPREPEFF. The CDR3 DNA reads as TGTGCCAGCAGCTGGTCCCCGAGGGAACCTGAGTTCTTC.

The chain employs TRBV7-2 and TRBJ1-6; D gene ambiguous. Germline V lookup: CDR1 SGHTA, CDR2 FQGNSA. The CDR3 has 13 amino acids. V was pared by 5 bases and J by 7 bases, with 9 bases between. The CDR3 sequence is CASSKDWNSPLHF. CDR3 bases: TGTGCCAGCAGCAAGGACTGGAATTCACCCCTCCACTTT.

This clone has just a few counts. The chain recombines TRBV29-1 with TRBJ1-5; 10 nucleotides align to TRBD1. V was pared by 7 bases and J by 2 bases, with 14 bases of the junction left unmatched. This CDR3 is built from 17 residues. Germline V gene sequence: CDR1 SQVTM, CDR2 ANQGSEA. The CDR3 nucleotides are TGCAGCGCCACCATCGGGACAGGGGTTACGGGCAATCAGCCCCAGCATTTT. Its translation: CSATIGTGVTGNQPQHF. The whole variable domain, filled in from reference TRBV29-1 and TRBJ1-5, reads SAVISQKPSRDICQRGTSLTIQCQVDSQVTMMFWYRQQPGQSLTLIATANQGSEATYESGFVIDKFPISRPNLTFSTLTVSNMSPEDSSIYLCSATIGTGVTGNQPQHFGDGTRLSIL.

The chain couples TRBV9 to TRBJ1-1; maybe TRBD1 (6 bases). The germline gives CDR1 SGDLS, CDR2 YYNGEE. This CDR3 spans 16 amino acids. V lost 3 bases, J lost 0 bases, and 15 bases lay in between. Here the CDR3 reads CASSARSGELNTEAFF. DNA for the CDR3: TGTGCCAGCAGCGCCCGATCAGGGGAACTGAACACTGAAGCTTTCTTT. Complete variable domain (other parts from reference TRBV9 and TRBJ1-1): DSGVTQTPKHLITATGQRVTLRCSPRSGDLSVYWYQQSLDQGLQFLIQYYNGEERAKGNILERFSAQQFPDLHSELNLSSLELGDSALYFCASSARSGELNTEAFFGQGTRLTVV.

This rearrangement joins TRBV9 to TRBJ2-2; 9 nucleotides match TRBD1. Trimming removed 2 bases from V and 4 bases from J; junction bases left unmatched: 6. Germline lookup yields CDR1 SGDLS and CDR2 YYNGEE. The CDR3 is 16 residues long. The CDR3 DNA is TGTGCCAGCAGCGTCCTGGGACAGGGCAGCACCGGGGAGCTGTTTTTT. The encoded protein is CASSVLGQGSTGELFF.

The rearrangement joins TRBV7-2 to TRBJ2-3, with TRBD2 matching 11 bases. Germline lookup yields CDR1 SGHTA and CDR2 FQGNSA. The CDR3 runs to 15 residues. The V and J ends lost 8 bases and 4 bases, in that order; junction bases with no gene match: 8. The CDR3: CASCVAGGLADTQYF. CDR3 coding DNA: TGTGCCAGCTGTGTAGCGGGGGGGCTGGCAGATACGCAGTATTTT. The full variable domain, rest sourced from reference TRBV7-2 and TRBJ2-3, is GAGVSQSPSNKVTEKGKDVELRCDPISGHTALYWYRQSLGQGLEFLIYFQGNSAPDKSGLPSDRFSAERTGGSVSTLTIQRTQQEDSAVYLCASCVAGGLADTQYFGPGTRLTVL.

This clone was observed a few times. The CDR3 reads CASSLGAQETQYF. The DNA of the CDR3 is TGTGCCAGCAGTTTGGGGGCCCAAGAGACCCAGTACTTC. The chain has TRBV6-1 and TRBJ2-5, with D maybe TRBD1 (6 bases). This CDR3 contains 13 residues. The germline V gene has CDR1 MNHNS and CDR2 SASEGT. Trimming took off 5 bases at V and 1 base at J, with 8 bases between the two ends.

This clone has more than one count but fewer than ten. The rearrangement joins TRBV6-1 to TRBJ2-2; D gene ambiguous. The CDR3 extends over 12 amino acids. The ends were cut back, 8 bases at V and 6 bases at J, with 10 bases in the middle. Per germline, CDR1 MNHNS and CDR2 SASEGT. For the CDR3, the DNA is TGTGCCAGCCAGACTTGGGCCGGGGAGCTGTTTTTT. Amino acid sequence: CASQTWAGELFF.

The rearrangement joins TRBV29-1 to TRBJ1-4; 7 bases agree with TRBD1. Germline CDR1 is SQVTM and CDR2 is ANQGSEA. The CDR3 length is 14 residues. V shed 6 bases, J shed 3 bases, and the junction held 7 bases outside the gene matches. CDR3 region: CSVARDSANEKLFF. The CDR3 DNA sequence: TGCAGCGTCGCCCGGGACAGTGCTAATGAAAAACTGTTTTTT.